These 15 T cell receptor beta chains were all obtained from the same sample, sequenced in a study of shared clonotypes between healthy human individuals. Here immunoSEQ multiplex PCR was the method, and the copy in TCRdb shows in-frame clones only, minus some. The table has about 980,000 clones, around 80% seen once; the top ten hold approximately 1.5%. Sequencing was carried out using memory CD4+ T cells sorted from blood. The subset: CD45RA-negative fraction. These receptors all come from a man aged 18 to 35 in good health.

The chain carries TRBV19 and TRBJ2-6; D is perhaps TRBD1 or TRBD2 (5 bases each). Looked up from germline, CDR1 is LNHDA and CDR2 is SQIVND (reference sequence). The CDR3 length is 18 residues. V was cut by 5 bases and J by 0 bases, with 17 bases left in between. This CDR3 is CASSGRLVGTSGANVLTF. The DNA of the CDR3 is TGTGCCAGTAGTGGCCGTTTGGTAGGGACCTCTGGGGCCAACGTCCTGACTTTC.

The genes are TRBV19 and TRBJ1-6, with unresolved D. With 6 bases removed from V and 0 bases from J, the gap between germline ends came to 6 bases. This CDR3 contains 14 residues. Germline CDR1 LNHDA, CDR2 SQIVND (reference sequence). The CDR3 region is CASRTSSYNSPLHF. The CDR3 coding sequence is TGTGCCAGTAGAACGAGCTCCTATAATTCACCCCTCCACTTT.

This chain connects TRBV10-3 to TRBJ1-1; D remains ambiguous. Germline V gives CDR1 ENHRY, CDR2 SYGVKD. This CDR3 has 14 amino acids. V was clipped by 6 bases and J by 1 base, with 12 bases between them. DNA for the CDR3: TGTGCCATCAGATTCGGATTGGGGAACACTGAAGCTTTCTTT. Residues: CAIRFGLGNTEAFF.

The chain has TRBV7-8 and TRBJ2-3, with D perhaps matching TRBD2 (6 bases). Germline V gives CDR1 SGHVS, CDR2 FQNEAQ. V lost 2 bases, J lost 2 bases, and 11 bases lay in between. This CDR3 region has 15 residues. This CDR3 is CASSLRDLHTDTQYF. CDR3 sequence (DNA): TGTGCCAGCAGCTTACGGGACTTACACACAGATACGCAGTATTTT.

In its sample, this clone was seen once. This chain connects TRBV7-9 to TRBJ1-4; the match to TRBD1 covers 10 bases. From germline, CDR1 is SEHNR and CDR2 FQNEAQ (reference sequence). This CDR3 spans 16 amino acids. V lost 4 bases and J lost 5; bases outside the gene matches: 7. The CDR3 DNA reads TGTGCCAGCAGCTCAATGGGACAGGGGCGGAATGAAAAACTGTTTTTT. This gives the protein CASSSMGQGRNEKLFF.

The chain combines TRBV2 with TRBJ2-4; D is undetermined. This CDR3 spans 13 amino acids. CDR1 SNHLY and CDR2 FYNNEI come from the germline V gene. V was clipped by 4 bases and J by 8 bases, with 12 bases between them. For the CDR3, the DNA is TGTGCCAGCAGTGGTTTGACTGGGGACATTCAGTACTTC. Translating it yields CASSGLTGDIQYF.

This clone was seen more than once but under ten times. V usage is TRBV19 and J usage is TRBJ1-2; TRBD1 agrees at 10 bases. J was trimmed by 3 bases and V by 7 bases; bases with no gene match: 8. The CDR3 consists of 15 residues. The germline V gene has CDR1 LNHDA and CDR2 SQIVND (reference sequence). CDR3 loop: CASNPGQGLYYGYTF. CDR3 coding DNA: TGTGCCAGTAATCCGGGACAGGGGCTTTACTATGGCTACACCTTC.

J is TRBJ2-1 and V is TRBV5-8; TRBD2 might be the D (6 bases). The CDR3 totals 14 residues. V was shortened by 7 bases and J by 2 bases, with 13 bases between the two germline ends. Per germline, CDR1 SGHTS and CDR2 YDEGEE. CDR3 protein: CASGRQGTYNEQFF. The CDR3 region has the DNA TGTGCCAGCGGGAGGCAGGGTACCTACAATGAGCAGTTCTTC.

This clone was seen a handful of times. This chain connects TRBV4-2 to TRBJ2-1, with 7 bases lining up with TRBD2. CDR1 and CDR2 (germline): LGHNA, YNFKEQ. J was trimmed by 8 bases and V by 2 bases; bases with no gene match: 6. This CDR3 comprises 14 residues. The CDR3 sequence: CASSQSGTTDEQFF. CDR3 sequence (DNA): TGTGCCAGCAGCCAATCTGGGACTACGGATGAGCAGTTCTTC.

Note on this clone: A read error may be the cause here, since a much bigger clone is one base away. This sequence joins TRBV29-1 and TRBJ2-7; TRBD1 matches at 7 bases. CDR3 size: 12 residues. V gave up 4 bases and J gave up 1 base; unmatched junction bases: 1. From germline, CDR1 is SQVTM and CDR2 ANQGSEA. The chain's CDR3 is CSVGGQSYEQYF. The CDR3 region has the DNA TGCAGCGTTGGGGGACAGTCCTACGAGCAGTACTTC.

The chain employs TRBV21-1 and TRBJ1-2; the D call in the table, TRBD1, was not verified against the DNA. TRBV21-1 is a pseudogene segment. There are 14 residues in the CDR3. The CDR3 nucleotides are TGTGCCAGCAGCAAAGGTGGGACAGGGGTGGGCTACACCTTC. As protein: CASSKGGTGVGYTF.

The chain uses TRBV7-2 and TRBJ2-7, with 9 bases that match TRBD2. The CDR3 runs 14 residues. Trimming took 8 bases from V and 7 from J; bases not matched to a gene: 12. CDR1 and CDR2 (germline): SGHTA, FQGNSA. CDR3 nucleotides: TGTGCCAGCGCTGGGAATAGCGGGAGACGGGAGCAGTACTTC. Residues: CASAGNSGRREQYF. Supplemented by reference TRBV7-2 and TRBJ2-7, the full variable domain reads GAGVSQSPSNKVTEKGKDVELRCDPISGHTALYWYRQSLGQGLEFLIYFQGNSAPDKSGLPSDRFSAERTGGSVSTLTIQRTQQEDSAVYLCASAGNSGRREQYFGPGTRLTVT.

Ten or more counts support this clone. In the same sample, other DNA sequences code for this CDR3. The chain uses TRBV6-5 and TRBJ2-2; D may be TRBD1 (5 bases). The CDR3 sequence is 13 residues long. Germline V gene sequence: CDR1 MNHEY, CDR2 SVGAGI. V lost 2 bases and J 5 bases, leaving 6 bases between the germline ends. The CDR3, as DNA: TGTGCCAGCAGTTACCCAGGGACCGGGGAGCTGTTTTTT. Translated: CASSYPGTGELFF.

J is TRBJ2-3 and V is TRBV4-3, with D possibly TRBD2 on 6 matching bases. This CDR3 is built from 15 residues. V dropped 1 base and J dropped 2 bases, with 10 bases sitting between them. The germline V gene has CDR1 LGHNA and CDR2 YSLEER. The chain's CDR3 is CASSQGRGNTDTQYF. CDR3 in DNA: TGCGCCAGCAGCCAAGGGCGGGGAAACACAGATACGCAGTATTTT.

This chain links TRBV13 with TRBJ2-1; 7 nucleotides line up with TRBD2. Germline CDR1 and CDR2: PRHDT and FYEKMQ (reference sequence). Trimming removed 6 bases from V and 2 bases from J; junction bases left unmatched: 7. The CDR3 covers 15 residues. CDR3 DNA: TGTGCCAGCAGTTCGGGGGGAAAGCCCTACAATGAGCAGTTCTTC. Translation gives CASSSGGKPYNEQFF.